Listed below are T cell receptor beta chains from one sample, sequenced in a study of blood T cell repertoires in COVID-19. The protocol was immunoSEQ multiplex PCR, while the TCRdb copy is restricted to in-frame clones and leaves out a portion. The sample records around 250,000 clones, 85% to 90% being singletons. Material: PBMCs or T cells enriched from blood (not recorded which). The receptors here all came from a woman under 40 with acute COVID-19. Both conserved end residues are part of each CDR3. A D gene is named only where the DNA matches it firmly. The size of a clone is reported for some rows only, either as once, few or many, or as a class for expanded clones.

cdr3_aa	cdr3_nt	d_call	j_call	clone_size	cdr3_length	v_call
CASSEADSEVYEQYF	TGTGCCAGCAGTGAAGCCGACAGCGAAGTCTACGAGCAGTACTTC	.	TRBJ2-7	.	15	TRBV6-1
CASSLVGLAGDTQYF	TGTGCCAGCAGCTTAGTGGGACTAGCTGGAGATACGCAGTATTTT	TRBD2	TRBJ2-3	once	15	TRBV7-2
CASGAVAGGAYNEQFF	TGTGCCAGCGGGGCCGTAGCGGGAGGCGCCTACAATGAGCAGTTCTTC	TRBD2	TRBJ2-1	once	16	TRBV28
CASTPIGTMNTEAFF	TGTGCCAGTACCCCAATTGGGACAATGAACACTGAAGCTTTCTTT	.	TRBJ1-1	.	15	TRBV19
CASSPRTGTEYEQYF	TGTGCCAGCTCACCCAGAACCGGGACAGAGTACGAGCAGTACTTC	TRBD1	TRBJ2-7	.	15	TRBV18
CASSLTGTRYEQYF	TGTGCCAGCAGCTTAACCGGGACAAGATACGAGCAGTACTTC	.	TRBJ2-7	.	14	TRBV5-5
CASSGAGWEETQYF	TGTGCCAGCAGTGGGGCGGGATGGGAAGAGACCCAGTACTTC	.	TRBJ2-5	.	14	TRBV2
CASMAGGLNSPLHF	TGTGCCAGCATGGCAGGGGGCCTTAATTCACCCCTCCACTTT	TRBD1	TRBJ1-6	.	14	TRBV28
CASSQWGDETQYF	TGCGCCAGCAGCCAATGGGGGGATGAGACCCAGTACTTC	.	TRBJ2-5	.	13	TRBV4-1
CASSLALLASSYNEQFF	TGCGCCAGCAGCTTGGCTCTACTAGCGAGCTCCTACAATGAGCAGTTCTTC	TRBD2	TRBJ2-1	.	17	TRBV5-1
CASSQGGGSGANVLTF	TGTGCCAGCAGCCAAGGGGGCGGCTCTGGGGCCAACGTCCTGACTTTC	.	TRBJ2-6	few	16	TRBV3-1/TRBV3-2
CASSTGLVPYNEQFF	TGTGCCAGCAGTACTGGACTAGTCCCCTACAATGAGCAGTTCTTC	TRBD2	TRBJ2-1	.	15	TRBV27
CASSLSRTSGRVHEQFF	TGTGCCAGCAGTTTATCCCGGACTAGCGGGAGGGTCCATGAGCAGTTCTTC	TRBD2	TRBJ2-1	.	17	TRBV27
CASSSPGQGNYGYTF	TGTGCCAGCAGTTCTCCGGGACAGGGTAACTATGGCTACACCTTC	TRBD1	TRBJ1-2	.	15	TRBV27
CATNQGPGQGYNEQFF	TGTGCCACCAATCAAGGCCCGGGACAGGGGTACAATGAGCAGTTCTTC	TRBD1	TRBJ2-1	.	16	TRBV24-1
CASSLRSGRAYEQYF	TGTGCCAGCAGCTTACGAAGCGGGAGGGCCTACGAGCAGTACTTC	TRBD2	TRBJ2-7	.	15	TRBV7-2
CAIGRDRASDTQYF	TGTGCCATCGGCCGGGACAGGGCCTCAGATACGCAGTATTTT	TRBD1	TRBJ2-3	.	14	TRBV10-3
CAWSVLREKLFF	TGTGCCTGGAGTGTACTACGAGAAAAACTGTTTTTT	.	TRBJ1-4	.	12	TRBV30
CLAGGPGDEQFF	TGTCTGGCGGGAGGGCCAGGGGATGAGCAGTTCTTC	TRBD2	TRBJ2-1	.	12	TRBV10-3
CASSSRDRGPGYTF	TGTGCCAGCAGCAGCCGGGACAGGGGGCCTGGCTACACCTTC	TRBD1	TRBJ1-2	.	14	TRBV5-4
CAWRGLAARTDTQYF	TGTGCCTGGAGGGGACTAGCGGCCCGCACAGATACGCAGTATTTT	TRBD2	TRBJ2-3	.	15	TRBV30
CAWSVDSNIEKLFF	TGTGCCTGGAGTGTCGACAGCAATATTGAAAAACTGTTTTTT	.	TRBJ1-4	.	14	TRBV30
CASSIAPRGQSYEQYF	TGTGCCAGTAGTATAGCCCCCCGAGGACAGAGCTACGAGCAGTACTTC	.	TRBJ2-7	.	16	TRBV19
CSVDTTGGNGYTF	TGCAGCGTTGACACTACAGGGGGAAATGGCTACACCTTC	TRBD1	TRBJ1-2	.	13	TRBV29-1
CASSPRLASFYEQYF	TGCGCCAGCAGCCCTCGACTAGCCTCTTTCTACGAGCAGTACTTC	TRBD2	TRBJ2-7	.	15	TRBV4-3
CASSLARVEQYF	TGTGCCAGCAGTTTAGCCCGGGTCGAGCAGTACTTC	.	TRBJ2-7	.	12	TRBV12-3/TRBV12-4
CASSMNRVSIGGELFF	TGTGCCAGCTCAATGAACCGGGTCAGTATCGGCGGGGAGCTGTTTTTT	.	TRBJ2-2	.	16	TRBV18
CASSLQLSTDTQYF	TGTGCCAGTAGTCTCCAACTGAGCACAGATACGCAGTATTTT	.	TRBJ2-3	.	14	TRBV19
CASSTAQGNWEAFF	TGTGCCAGTAGTACTGCCCAGGGTAATTGGGAAGCTTTCTTT	.	TRBJ1-1	.	14	TRBV19
CASSLWTSRETQYF	TGTGCCAGCAGCCTATGGACTAGTCGGGAGACCCAGTACTTC	TRBD2	TRBJ2-5	.	14	TRBV7-9
CASSHRGQVKNIQYF	TGTGCCAGCAGCCACAGGGGGCAGGTCAAAAACATTCAGTACTTC	TRBD1	TRBJ2-4	.	15	TRBV28
CASSQDRGARQPQHF	TGTGCCAGCAGCCAAGATCGGGGGGCGCGGCAGCCCCAGCATTTT	.	TRBJ1-5	.	15	TRBV3-1/TRBV3-2
CASSLVGLAVNEQFF	TGTGCCAGCAGCTTAGTAGGACTAGCGGTCAATGAGCAGTTCTTC	TRBD2	TRBJ2-1	.	15	TRBV7-8
CASSGDSGQLNTEAFF	TGTGCCAGCAGCGGAGACTCGGGACAATTGAACACTGAAGCTTTCTTT	.	TRBJ1-1	.	16	TRBV7-6
CASSLGILNQPQHF	TGTGCCAGCAGTTTAGGCATCCTGAATCAGCCCCAGCATTTT	.	TRBJ1-5	.	14	TRBV28
CASSIKSVCPTKQYF	TGTGCCAGCAGCATAAAAAGCGTGTGCCCTACGAAGCAGTACTTC	.	TRBJ2-7	once	15	TRBV21-1
CASGGGRTNTGELFF	TGTGCCAGCGGCGGCGGGAGAACGAACACCGGGGAGCTGTTTTTT	TRBD2	TRBJ2-2	few	15	TRBV27
CATSGLFGQGWETQYF	TGTGCCACCAGCGGCCTATTCGGACAGGGTTGGGAGACCCAGTACTTC	TRBD1	TRBJ2-5	.	16	TRBV15
CASNSKQGSEKLFF	TGTGCCAGTAATTCCAAACAGGGAAGTGAAAAACTGTTTTTT	.	TRBJ1-4	.	14	TRBV19
CASSLLAGVVDEQFF	TGTGCCAGCAGCCTACTAGCGGGAGTGGTCGATGAGCAGTTCTTC	TRBD2	TRBJ2-1	.	15	TRBV4-2
CASSGTSGTSYNEQFF	TGTGCCAGCAGTGGGACTAGCGGGACCTCCTACAATGAGCAGTTCTTC	TRBD2	TRBJ2-1	.	16	TRBV6-1
CSVDSGSLYHNEQFF	TGCAGCGTTGACAGCGGGAGTCTGTATCACAATGAGCAGTTCTTC	TRBD2	TRBJ2-1	.	15	TRBV29-1
CASSIVDGSFTDTQYF	TGTGCCAGTAGTATAGTAGACGGGAGCTTTACAGATACGCAGTATTTT	.	TRBJ2-3	.	16	TRBV19
CASSYRAWARNTIYF	TGTGCCAGCAGTTACCGCGCTTGGGCTAGAAACACCATATATTTT	.	TRBJ1-3	.	15	TRBV6-5
CASRLDTAYNEQFF	TGTGCCAGTAGGCTGGACACTGCCTACAATGAGCAGTTCTTC	.	TRBJ2-1	.	14	TRBV19
CASSQDGGKSNQPQHF	TGTGCCAGCAGCCAAGATGGCGGTAAAAGCAATCAGCCCCAGCATTTT	.	TRBJ1-5	.	16	TRBV3-1/TRBV3-2
CASSLDPGGKVTGELFF	TGCGCCAGCAGCCTGGATCCAGGGGGCAAAGTCACCGGGGAGCTGTTTTTT	TRBD1	TRBJ2-2	.	17	TRBV5-1
CASSYSAGGTQYF	TGTGCCAGCAGCTACTCGGCGGGGGGGACCCAGTACTTC	TRBD2	TRBJ2-5	.	13	TRBV7-2
CAVQGQVDSPLHF	TGTGCCGTACAGGGACAGGTTGATTCACCCCTCCACTTT	TRBD1	TRBJ1-6	.	13	TRBV28